This TCR beta chain was identified in a study of T cells in Graves' hyperthyroidism and ophthalmopathy. General study findings and limits: Among thyroid clonotypes expanded above 0.001, most also appeared in blood.

Regions amplified from RNA transcripts were the TCR beta CDR3 regions. HTBI primers were the set used in a first-round RT-PCR of the TCR CDR3. TCRdb analysed the multiplex PCR reads with MiXCR anew, one entry per CDR3 protein. Found here are about 340,000 distinct CDR3 sequences, around 23% of them singletons; the top ten hold less than 65%. Hyperthyroidism of Graves' type that showed no ophthalmopathy progression within 18 months was stable. To note about this clonotype: Its antigen is still unknown.

In germline, CDR1 is MNHEY, CDR2 SVGEGT. CDR3 length equals 14 residues. V shed 6 bases and J shed 1 base, with 12 bases lying between them. The sequence was obtained from a woman between 45 and 60 years old with Graves' hyperthyroidism. The chain combines TRBV6-2 or TRBV6-3 with TRBJ1-1; D unclear. What was sequenced was blood. This CDR3 is CASRGDIPNTEAFF. The CDR3 region has the DNA TGTGCCAGCAGAGGCGACATCCCGAACACTGAAGCTTTCTTT.